The 21 T cell receptor beta chains below all came from one sample that was sequenced in a study of cytomegalovirus exposure and HLA in healthy donors. Both 60 Vbeta primers and 13 Jbeta primers went into the PCR. Data came from immunoSEQ multiplex PCR; TCRdb stores just in-frame clones and leaves some out. The sample lists roughly 80,000 clones, 80% to 90% occurring once. The sequenced sample consisted of PBMCs. Receptor source: a woman aged 30 to 39 in good health and CMV-seronegative.

The gene calls are TRBV2 and TRBJ1-2; D unresolved. V lost 3 bases and J lost 3, with 11 bases in between. The germline gives CDR1 SNHLY, CDR2 FYNNEI. The CDR3 is 14 amino acids. CDR3 nucleotides: TGTGCCAGCAGTGAGCGGGTTCGGGACTATGGCTACACCTTC. Translation: CASSERVRDYGYTF.

The rearrangement joins TRBV7-9 to TRBJ2-1, with 9 bases that match TRBD2. J lost 3 bases, V lost 6 bases, and 9 bases had no gene match. The CDR3 totals 16 residues. Per germline, CDR1 SEHNR and CDR2 FQNEAQ (reference sequence). The CDR3 region has the DNA TGTGCCAGCAGTCAACCGGGACTAGCCCTCTACAATGAGCAGTTCTTC. Translated, it gives CASSQPGLALYNEQFF.

This clone was seen just once. Other DNA sequences in this sample translate to the same CDR3. The chain has TRBV5-1 and TRBJ2-7, with D maybe TRBD1 (6 bases). The V and J ends lost 4 bases and 2 bases respectively, with 19 bases between them. The CDR3 is made up of 16 amino acids. Germline CDR1 reads SGHRS; CDR2 reads YFSETQ. DNA for the CDR3: TGCGCCAGCAGCCAGATGGACAGACACCCTACCTACGAGCAGTACTTC. As protein: CASSQMDRHPTYEQYF.

The rearrangement links TRBV5-1 to TRBJ2-6, with TRBD1 matching over 7 bases. CDR3 length: 19 residues. Looked up from germline, CDR1 is SGHRS and CDR2 is YFSETQ. The V segment lost 4 bases and the J segment 0 bases; nucleotides outside the gene matches: 13. CDR3: CASSGHPTRTGSGANVLTF. CDR3 DNA: TGCGCCAGCAGCGGGCATCCGACCAGGACAGGCTCTGGGGCCAACGTCCTGACTTTC. The full variable domain, rest sourced from reference TRBV5-1 and TRBJ2-6, is KAGVTQTPRYLIKTRGQQVTLSCSPISGHRSVSWYQQTPGQGLQFLFEYFSETQRNKGNFPGRFSGRQFSNSRSEMNVSTLELGDSALYLCASSGHPTRTGSGANVLTFGAGSRLTVL.

DNA of the CDR3: TGTGCCAGCAGCTTCCGGCGGGAGGGTCTCAATGAGCAGTTCTTC. Amino acids: CASSFRREGLNEQFF. The chain links TRBV7-2 to TRBJ2-1, with 9 bases identical to TRBD2. Unmatched junction bases numbered 6, after V lost 3 bases and J lost 6 bases. Germline CDR1 and CDR2: SGHTA and FQGNSA. CDR3 size: 15 residues.

In its sample, this clone was seen a few times. CDR3: CASIPGERQGGDTQYF. DNA for the CDR3: TGTGCCAGCATCCCCGGTGAGAGACAGGGGGGGGATACCCAGTACTTC. The chain combines TRBV28 with TRBJ2-5, with 9 nucleotides matching TRBD1. The CDR3 runs 16 residues. V was clipped by 7 bases and J by 8 bases; unmatched bases: 17. Germline assignment: CDR1 MDHEN and CDR2 SYDVKM.

The table lists this clone with a count of one. The V gene is TRBV7-3, the J gene TRBJ2-7; TRBD2 aligns across 13 bases. This CDR3 contains 15 residues. V gave up 5 bases and J gave up 2 bases; unmatched junction bases: 3. CDR1 and CDR2 from the germline V gene are SGHTA and FQGTGA. The CDR3 DNA is TGTGCCAGCAGCCCGGGACTAGCGGGAACCTACGAGCAGTACTTC. Its translation: CASSPGLAGTYEQYF.

The gene calls are TRBV10-1 and TRBJ2-3, with a possible D match to TRBD1 (5 bases). Germline CDR1 WNHNN, CDR2 SYGVQD (reference sequence). The V gene lost 3 bases and the J gene lost 6 bases, with 16 bases spanning the gap. The CDR3 extends over 15 amino acids. CDR3 region: CASSDTGPNFDTQYF. As DNA, the CDR3 is TGCGCCAGCAGTGATACAGGTCCAAATTTCGATACGCAGTATTTT.

The table lists this clone with a few counts. The chain uses TRBV28 and TRBJ2-5; D gene ambiguous. This CDR3 region has 12 residues. CDR1 and CDR2 from the germline V gene are MDHEN and SYDVKM. V lost 2 bases, J lost 1 base, and 2 bases lay in between. Written as DNA, the CDR3 is TGTGCCAGCAGTTTACTCCAAGAGACCCAGTACTTC. Its translation: CASSLLQETQYF.

The chain couples TRBV28 to TRBJ2-1, with no clear D. This CDR3 has 12 residues. CDR1 and CDR2 (germline): MDHEN, SYDVKM. Trimming took 3 bases from V and 10 from J, leaving 10 bases between them. CDR3 loop: CASSFPRGEQFF. Here the CDR3 DNA reads TGTGCCAGCAGTTTCCCCCGCGGAGAGCAGTTCTTC.

This chain joins TRBV28 and TRBJ1-1, with 11 bases lining up with TRBD1. The CDR3 loop spans 16 amino acids. With V trimmed by 3 bases and J by 9 bases, 12 bases remained unmatched. Germline V lookup: CDR1 MDHEN, CDR2 SYDVKM. CDR3 sequence: CASSFRGPGTGGQAFF. CDR3 coding DNA: TGTGCCAGCAGTTTCCGTGGGCCCGGGACAGGGGGGCAAGCTTTCTTT.

The chain recombines TRBV29-1 with TRBJ2-7; TRBD1 aligns across 8 bases. Germline V gives CDR1 SQVTM, CDR2 ANQGSEA. The CDR3 totals 14 residues. Trimming at V came to 2 bases and at J to 2 bases, leaving 5 bases not matched to a gene. Written as DNA, the CDR3 is TGCAGCGTTGAACGGACAGGGTCGCCCTACGAGCAGTACTTC. Translating gives CSVERTGSPYEQYF.

CDR3: CASTHSGSSYEQYF. The CDR3 DNA reads as TGTGCCAGCACCCATAGCGGGAGCTCCTACGAGCAGTACTTC. The chain joins TRBV6-1 to TRBJ2-7, with TRBD2 identical over 9 bases. This CDR3 has 14 residues. The V gene's germline CDR1 is MNHNS and CDR2 SASEGT. V was pared by 7 bases and J by 0 bases, with 4 bases of the junction left unmatched.

The chain couples TRBV5-4 to TRBJ2-7, with D possibly TRBD2 on 6 matching bases. Germline V lookup: CDR1 SGHNT, CDR2 YYREEE (reference sequence). The CDR3 totals 16 residues. The V end lost 4 bases, the J end lost 5 bases, and 22 bases lay between the germline ends. The DNA of the CDR3 is TGTGCCAGCAGCCCTTCCGGGGGTGTGGGTTCCGACGAGCAGTACTTC. It is translated as CASSPSGGVGSDEQYF. Filled out from reference TRBV5-4 and TRBJ2-7, the complete variable domain reads ETGVTQSPTHLIKTRGQQVTLRCSSQSGHNTVSWYQQALGQGPQFIFQYYREEENGRGNFPPRFSGLQFPNYSSELNVNALELDDSALYLCASSPSGGVGSDEQYFGPGTRLTVT.

This rearrangement joins TRBV7-2 to TRBJ2-7; no reliable D call. Germline V gene lookup returns CDR1 SGHTA and CDR2 FQGNSA. Trimming pared 5 bases from V and 6 bases from J, leaving 11 bases between. The CDR3 has 12 amino acids. Here the CDR3 reads CASSPPLGEQYF. CDR3 nucleotides: TGTGCCAGCAGCCCTCCTCTCGGCGAGCAGTACTTC.

The chain carries TRBV29-1 and TRBJ1-1, with D possibly matching TRBD1 (6 bases). The CDR3 has 14 amino acids. Germline V gene sequence: CDR1 SQVTM, CDR2 ANQGSEA. Trimming cost V 6 bases and J 1 base, with 15 bases left between them. This chain's CDR3 is CSVGSTGPNTEAFF. The CDR3 DNA reads as TGCAGCGTGGGATCGACAGGACCGAACACTGAAGCTTTCTTT.

In its sample, this clone was seen a few times. The V and J genes are TRBV7-6 and TRBJ1-3; no clear D. Germline CDR1 is SGHVS and CDR2 is FNYEAQ. V gave up 1 base and J gave up 7 bases, with 14 bases separating them. CDR3 length: 15 residues. The CDR3 region is CASSLGHTEKNTIYF. CDR3 coding DNA: TGTGCCAGCAGCTTAGGTCATACGGAGAAGAACACCATATATTTT.

The chain employs TRBV7-8 and TRBJ2-7; TRBD2 agrees at 8 bases. J lost 0 bases, V lost 2 bases, and 0 bases had no gene match. The CDR3 is made up of 14 amino acids. CDR1 and CDR2 from the germline V gene are SGHVS and FQNEAQ. The CDR3 DNA reads as TGTGCCAGCAGCTTAAGCGGGAGCTCCTACGAGCAGTACTTC. Encoded protein: CASSLSGSSYEQYF.

CDR3 coding DNA: TGTGCCAGCAGACAAGGACTAGAAGCCTACGAGCAGTACTTC. Translation gives CASRQGLEAYEQYF. This chain uses TRBV5-4 with TRBJ2-7; 7 nucleotides agree with TRBD2. V dropped 5 bases and J dropped 2; count of bases not matched to a gene: 7. Germline-derived CDR1 and CDR2 are SGHNT and YYREEE (reference sequence). The CDR3 is made up of 14 amino acids. Based on the CDR3 plus reference TRBV5-4 and TRBJ2-7, the full variable domain is ETGVTQSPTHLIKTRGQQVTLRCSSQSGHNTVSWYQQALGQGPQFIFQYYREEENGRGNFPPRFSGLQFPNYSSELNVNALELDDSALYLCASRQGLEAYEQYFGPGTRLTVT.

The chain couples TRBV11-2 to TRBJ2-5, with a possible D match to TRBD2 (6 bases). The V and J ends lost 1 base and 10 bases respectively, with 13 bases between them. The germline V gene has CDR1 SGHAT and CDR2 FQNNGV. The CDR3 loop spans 13 amino acids. The DNA of the CDR3 is TGTGCCAGCAGCTTAGGGGAGAGGAGGGTCCAGTACTTC. It is translated as CASSLGERRVQYF. The full variable domain, with the rest looked up from reference TRBV11-2 and TRBJ2-5, is EAGVAQSPRYKIIEKRQSVAFWCNPISGHATLYWYQQILGQGPKLLIQFQNNGVVDDSQLPKDRFSAERLKGVDSTLKIQPAKLEDSAVYLCASSLGERRVQYFGPGTRLLVL.

V usage is TRBV7-8 and J usage is TRBJ1-1, with D possibly being TRBD1 (5 bases). Trimming took off 2 bases at V and 1 base at J, with 11 bases between the two ends. CDR1 is SGHVS, CDR2 FQNEAQ, per germline. CDR3 length equals 15 residues. CDR3 region: CASSLRGGPNTEAFF. The CDR3 coding sequence is TGTGCCAGCAGCTTACGGGGGGGACCGAACACTGAAGCTTTCTTT.